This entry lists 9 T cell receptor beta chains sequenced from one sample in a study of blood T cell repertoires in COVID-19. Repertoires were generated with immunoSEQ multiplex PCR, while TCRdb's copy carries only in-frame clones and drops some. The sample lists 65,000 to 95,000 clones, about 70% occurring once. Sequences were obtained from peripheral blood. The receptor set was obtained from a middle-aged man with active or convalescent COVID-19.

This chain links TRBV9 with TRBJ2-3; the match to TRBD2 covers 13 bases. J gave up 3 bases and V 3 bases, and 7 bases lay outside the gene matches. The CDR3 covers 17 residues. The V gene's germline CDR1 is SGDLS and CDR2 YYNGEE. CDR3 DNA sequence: TGTGCCAGCAGCGGACACGGGACTAGCGGGGCGACAGATACGCAGTATTTT. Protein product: CASSGHGTSGATDTQYF.

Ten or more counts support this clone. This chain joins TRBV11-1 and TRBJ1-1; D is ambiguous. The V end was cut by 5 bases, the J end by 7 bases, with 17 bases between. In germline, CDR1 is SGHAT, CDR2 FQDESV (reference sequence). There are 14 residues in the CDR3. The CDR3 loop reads CASSPSPPSGEAFF. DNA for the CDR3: TGTGCCAGCAGCCCCAGCCCCCCCTCGGGTGAAGCTTTCTTT.

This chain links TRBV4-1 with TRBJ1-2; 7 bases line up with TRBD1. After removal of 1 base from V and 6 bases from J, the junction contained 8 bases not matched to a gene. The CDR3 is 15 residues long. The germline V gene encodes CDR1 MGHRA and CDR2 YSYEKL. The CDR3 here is CASSQAVNRGHGYTF. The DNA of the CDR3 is TGCGCCAGCAGCCAAGCGGTTAACAGGGGACATGGCTACACCTTC.

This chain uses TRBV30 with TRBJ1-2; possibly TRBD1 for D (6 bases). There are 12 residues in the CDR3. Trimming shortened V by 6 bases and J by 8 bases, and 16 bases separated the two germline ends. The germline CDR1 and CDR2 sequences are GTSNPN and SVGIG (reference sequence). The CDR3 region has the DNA TGTGCCTGCAGATCAGGGGCTTGGGGCTACACCTTC. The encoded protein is CACRSGAWGYTF.

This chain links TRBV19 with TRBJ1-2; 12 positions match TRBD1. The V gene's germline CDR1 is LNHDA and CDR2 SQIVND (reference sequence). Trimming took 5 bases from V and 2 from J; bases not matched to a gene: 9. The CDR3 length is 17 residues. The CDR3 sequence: CASSRALGQGANYGYTF. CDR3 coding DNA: TGTGCCAGTAGTCGGGCCTTGGGACAGGGGGCCAACTATGGCTACACCTTC.

The CDR3 coding sequence is TGTGCCAGCAGTTACTCTAGCAGGGTGGGCAATCAGCCCCAGCATTTT. Translation gives CASSYSSRVGNQPQHF. The chain employs TRBV6-5 and TRBJ1-5, with a tentative D call TRBD1 (5 bases). The V and J ends lost 0 bases and 2 bases respectively, with 11 bases between them. CDR1 is MNHEY and CDR2 is SVGAGI in the germline V gene. The CDR3 spans 16 residues.

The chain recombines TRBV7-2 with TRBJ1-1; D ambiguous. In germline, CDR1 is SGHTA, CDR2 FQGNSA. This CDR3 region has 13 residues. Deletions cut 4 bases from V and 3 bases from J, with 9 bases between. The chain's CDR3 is CASSYQSYTEAFF. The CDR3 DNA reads TGTGCCAGCAGCTACCAGTCTTACACTGAAGCTTTCTTT.

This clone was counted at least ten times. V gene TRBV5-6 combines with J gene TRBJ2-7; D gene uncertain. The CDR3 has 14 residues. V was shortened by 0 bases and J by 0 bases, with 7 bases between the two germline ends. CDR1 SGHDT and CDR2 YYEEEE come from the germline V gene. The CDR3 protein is CASSLVAVSYEQYF. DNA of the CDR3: TGTGCCAGCAGCTTGGTCGCAGTCTCCTACGAGCAGTACTTC.

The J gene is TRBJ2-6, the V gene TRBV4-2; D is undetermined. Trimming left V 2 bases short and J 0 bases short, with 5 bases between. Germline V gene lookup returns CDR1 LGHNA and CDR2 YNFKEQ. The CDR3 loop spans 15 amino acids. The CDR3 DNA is TGTGCCAGCAGCCAACTTAGCTCTGGGGCCAACGTCCTGACTTTC. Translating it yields CASSQLSSGANVLTF.